The next 32 T cell receptor beta chains were all read from a single sample in a study of blood T cell repertoires in COVID-19. Generated by immunoSEQ multiplex PCR, the TCRdb table keeps only in-frame clones and is missing some. The repertoire holds fewer than 300,000 clones, with roughly 92% as singletons. Sequencing input: peripheral blood. The receptors were sampled from a woman in her twenties or thirties with COVID-19, enrolled during active disease.

This rearrangement joins TRBV18 to TRBJ2-5; D uncertain. The V and J ends lost 1 base and 1 base respectively, with 4 bases between them. The CDR3 length is 13 residues. CDR1 and CDR2 (germline): KGHSH, LQKENI. CDR3 sequence: CASSPQSQETQYF. The CDR3 DNA reads TGTGCCAGCTCACCACAGAGCCAAGAGACCCAGTACTTC.

This chain joins TRBV3-1 (or the pseudogene TRBV3-2) and TRBJ2-1, with D maybe TRBD2 (5 bases). The V gene's germline CDR1 is LGHDT and CDR2 YNNKEL (reference sequence). The CDR3 has 16 amino acids. Trimming took 7 bases from V and 0 from J, leaving 16 bases between them. The DNA of the CDR3 is TGTGCCAGCACGGATCTCGAGGGCAGCTCCTACAATGAGCAGTTCTTC. As protein: CASTDLEGSSYNEQFF.

This chain connects TRBV5-1 to TRBJ1-1; TRBD1 is a possible D gene (5 bases). The CDR3 sequence is 16 residues long. Germline-derived CDR1 and CDR2 are SGHRS and YFSETQ. The germline V and J ends were trimmed by 4 bases and 4 bases, with 20 bases remaining between them. The CDR3 DNA reads as TGCGCCAGCAGCCCAGGGTTGAAGGAGGGAAGCACTGAAGCTTTCTTT. It codes for CASSPGLKEGSTEAFF.

The chain couples TRBV28 to TRBJ2-1; TRBD2 aligns across 14 bases. The CDR3 length is 15 residues. The J segment lost 12 bases and the V segment lost 6 bases, leaving 10 bases of the junction unmatched. CDR1 and CDR2 from the germline V gene are MDHEN and SYDVKM. This chain's CDR3 is CASSSGTSGRRAQFF. CDR3 DNA: TGTGCCAGCAGCTCCGGGACTAGCGGGAGAAGGGCGCAGTTCTTC.

The chain recombines TRBV30 with TRBJ2-7; D is possibly TRBD1 (5 bases). From germline, CDR1 is GTSNPN and CDR2 SVGIG (reference sequence). This CDR3 is 14 amino acids long. V was cut by 0 bases and J by 0 bases, with 9 bases left in between. The CDR3 DNA reads TGTGCCTGGAGTGTACCAGGGCTCTCCTACGAGCAGTACTTC. It is translated as CAWSVPGLSYEQYF.

The rearrangement joins TRBV19 to TRBJ1-5; 7 bases line up with TRBD1. V shed 1 base and J 3 bases; nucleotides not matched to a gene: 9. Germline CDR1 is LNHDA and CDR2 is SQIVND (reference sequence). The CDR3 contains 17 residues. The CDR3: CASSIARQGVVNQPQHF. Here the CDR3 DNA reads TGTGCCAGTAGTATAGCTCGGCAGGGGGTCGTCAATCAGCCCCAGCATTTT.

This rearrangement joins TRBV15 to TRBJ2-1, with 9 nucleotides matching TRBD2. The J segment lost 4 bases and the V segment lost 3 bases, leaving 7 bases of the junction unmatched. Germline V gene lookup returns CDR1 LNHNV and CDR2 YYDKDF (reference sequence). The CDR3 consists of 16 residues. The CDR3 DNA is TGTGCCACCAGCAGCACAACTAGCGGGCTATACAATGAGCAGTTCTTC. It specifies CATSSTTSGLYNEQFF.

V usage is TRBV5-1 and J usage is TRBJ2-3, with 9 nucleotides matching TRBD2. With 0 bases clipped from V and 0 bases from J, the junction kept 2 bases outside the gene matches. Germline V CDR1 and CDR2: SGHRS, YFSETQ. The CDR3 spans 16 residues. The CDR3 protein is CASSLASGASTDTQYF. CDR3 nucleotide sequence: TGCGCCAGCAGCTTGGCTAGCGGGGCTAGCACAGATACGCAGTATTTT.

This chain joins TRBV11-2 and TRBJ2-7, with 14 positions matching TRBD2. Losses at the gene ends were 4 bases for V and 2 bases for J; bases not matched to a gene: 7. CDR1 SGHAT and CDR2 FQNNGV come from the germline V gene. CDR3 length: 17 amino acids. As DNA, the CDR3 is TGTGCCAGCAGCTCTCGACTAGCGGGAGGGCCGGCCTACGAGCAGTACTTC. It encodes CASSSRLAGGPAYEQYF.

The rearrangement links TRBV5-4 to TRBJ2-7; D is undetermined. CDR3 length: 13 amino acids. V gave up 2 bases and J gave up 0 bases, with 6 bases separating them. Germline CDR1 and CDR2: SGHNT and YYREEE (reference sequence). The chain's CDR3 is CASSFGLSYEQYF. The CDR3 bases are TGTGCCAGCAGCTTTGGGCTCTCCTACGAGCAGTACTTC.

The genes are TRBV4-1 and TRBJ1-1; the D gene is possibly TRBD1 (5 bases). Germline V gene lookup returns CDR1 MGHRA and CDR2 YSYEKL. V was clipped by 2 bases and J by 4 bases, with 11 bases between them. This CDR3 spans 14 amino acids. DNA for the CDR3: TGCGCCAGCAGCCAACCCAGGGTCAGCACTGAAGCTTTCTTT. Protein sequence: CASSQPRVSTEAFF.

Only one count was recorded for this clone. This chain uses TRBV7-9 with TRBJ1-5; 7 bases match TRBD1. The junction had 8 bases not matched to a gene; V was cut back by 5 bases and J by 4 bases. The germline V gene has CDR1 SEHNR and CDR2 FQNEAQ (reference sequence). This CDR3 has 15 residues. CDR3 sequence: CASSEGTARNQPQHF. In nucleotides, the CDR3 is TGTGCCAGCAGCGAAGGGACAGCTAGAAATCAGCCCCAGCATTTT.

The chain joins TRBV6-5 to TRBJ2-7, with 7 bases identical to TRBD2. CDR1 and CDR2 from the germline V gene are MNHEY and SVGAGI. The trim removed 6 bases at V and 6 bases at J, leaving 8 bases unmatched. This CDR3 spans 13 amino acids. Written as DNA, the CDR3 is TGTGCCAGCAGCCCCCGGAGGGAGGGCGAGCAGTACTTC. It codes for CASSPRREGEQYF.

The CDR3 reads CASSPLRTGEKLFF. The CDR3 DNA reads as TGTGCCAGCAGCCCCCTTAGGACAGGCGAAAAACTGTTTTTT. The chain is built from TRBV3-1 (or the pseudogene TRBV3-2) and TRBJ1-4, with TRBD1 matching over 7 bases. This CDR3 has 14 amino acids. Germline CDR1 is LGHDT and CDR2 is YNNKEL (reference sequence). The J segment lost 8 bases and the V segment lost 4 bases, leaving 7 bases of the junction unmatched.

Points on this clone: The junction differs from germline at one of its ends, possibly a read error. This chain joins TRBV14 and TRBJ2-7, with D possibly being TRBD1 (5 bases). This CDR3 region has 13 residues. Germline CDR1 SGHDN, CDR2 FVKESK. The CDR3, as DNA: TGTGCCAGCAGCCGCCAAGGGGCAGGAAGCCCCCTCTTT. Its translation is CASSRQGAGSPLF.

The chain has TRBV28 and TRBJ1-1; TRBD1 matches 7 bases. The CDR3 is 14 amino acids. The germline V gene has CDR1 MDHEN and CDR2 SYDVKM. Unmatched junction bases numbered 5, after V lost 1 base and J lost 6 bases. CDR3 loop: CASSLSGQGAEAFF. Written as DNA, the CDR3 is TGTGCCAGCAGTTTATCGGGTCAGGGGGCTGAAGCTTTCTTT.

This clone has just one count. The J gene is TRBJ1-2, the V gene TRBV28, with 10 bases matching TRBD1. After removal of 2 bases from V and 8 bases from J, the junction contained 8 bases not matched to a gene. Germline V CDR1 and CDR2: MDHEN, SYDVKM. The CDR3 consists of 15 residues. The CDR3 nucleotides read TGTGCCAGCAGTTTAGGGACAGGGGCCCGGAGGGGCTACACCTTC. It yields the protein CASSLGTGARRGYTF.

The CDR3 loop is CASTAGLAANEQFF. In DNA, the CDR3 is TGTGCCAGCACTGCGGGACTAGCAGCCAATGAGCAGTTCTTC. The rearrangement joins TRBV25-1 to TRBJ2-1; the match to TRBD2 covers 9 bases. The CDR3 consists of 14 residues. The germline V gene has CDR1 MGHDK and CDR2 SYGVNS. V was clipped by 7 bases and J by 6 bases; unmatched bases: 7.

The rearrangement joins TRBV15 to TRBJ2-7; 9 bases are shared with TRBD1. J gave up 2 bases and V 3 bases, and 2 bases lay outside the gene matches. The CDR3 runs to 14 residues. The germline gives CDR1 LNHNV, CDR2 YYDKDF (reference sequence). CDR3 loop: CATSRDRGTYEQYF. In DNA, the CDR3 is TGTGCCACCAGCAGGGACAGGGGTACCTACGAGCAGTACTTC. Drawing the rest from reference TRBV15 and TRBJ2-7, the complete variable domain is DAMVIQNPRYQVTQFGKPVTLSCSQTLNHNVMYWYQQKSSQAPKLLFHYYDKDFNNEADTPDNFQSRRPNTSFCFLDIRSPGLGDTAMYLCATSRDRGTYEQYFGPGTRLTVT.

The chain links TRBV7-9 to TRBJ1-5, with TRBD1 matching over 9 bases. The CDR3 has 15 residues. Germline V gives CDR1 SEHNR, CDR2 FQNEAQ (reference sequence). V gave up 5 bases and J gave up 0 bases; unmatched junction bases: 2. The CDR3 DNA follows: TGTGCCAGCAGCGGGGACAGGGCTAGCAATCAGCCCCAGCATTTT. Protein sequence: CASSGDRASNQPQHF.

The chain uses TRBV9 and TRBJ2-7; 8 nucleotides agree with TRBD2. Trimming took 4 bases from V and 5 from J; bases not matched to a gene: 8. The CDR3 loop spans 14 amino acids. Germline CDR1 reads SGDLS; CDR2 reads YYNGEE. CDR3 residues: CASSPSGTSDEQYF. Written as DNA, the CDR3 is TGTGCCAGCAGCCCCAGTGGGACTAGTGACGAGCAGTACTTC.

V gene TRBV6-5 combines with J gene TRBJ2-4; the D is unclear. Germline assignment: CDR1 MNHEY and CDR2 SVGAGI. This CDR3 region has 14 residues. The V end was cut by 3 bases, the J end by 1 base, with 7 bases between. This chain's CDR3 is CASSYVGAKNIQYF. Written as DNA, the CDR3 is TGTGCCAGCAGTTATGTCGGGGCCAAAAACATTCAGTACTTC.

The rearrangement uses TRBV30 and TRBJ1-1; weak D call: TRBD1 (6 bases). Trimming stripped 3 bases from V and 1 base from J, with 18 bases between. The CDR3 covers 16 residues. Germline CDR1 is GTSNPN and CDR2 is SVGIG (reference sequence). CDR3 bases: TGTGCCTGGAGCCAGGACAGTCCAGATACGAACACTGAAGCTTTCTTT. It encodes CAWSQDSPDTNTEAFF.

This chain uses TRBV24-1 with TRBJ1-5; 9 bases are a match to TRBD1. Trimming took 2 bases from V and 5 from J; bases not matched to a gene: 9. Germline V gives CDR1 KGHDR, CDR2 SFDVKD. This CDR3 spans 17 amino acids. CDR3 in DNA: TGTGCCACCAGTGATTCAAATGACAGGGGGGTTCATCAGCCCCAGCATTTT. This sequence encodes CATSDSNDRGVHQPQHF.

The chain employs TRBV10-1 and TRBJ2-1, with 14 bases aligning to TRBD2. Per germline, CDR1 WNHNN and CDR2 SYGVQD (reference sequence). Trimming removed 2 bases from V and 2 bases from J; junction bases left unmatched: 2. CDR3 length: 17 amino acids. The CDR3 DNA follows: TGCGCCAGCAGTGAGAGGGGACTAGCGGGAGCCTACAATGAGCAGTTCTTC. Translation gives CASSERGLAGAYNEQFF.

This chain links TRBV6-4 with TRBJ2-3; D might be TRBD2 (6 bases). Per germline, CDR1 MRHNA and CDR2 SNTAGT. V lost 10 bases and J 2 bases, leaving 19 bases between the germline ends. This CDR3 has 15 amino acids. CDR3: CANHPLADLTDTQYF. The CDR3 region has the DNA TGTGCCAACCACCCCTTAGCGGATCTCACAGATACGCAGTATTTT.

The rearrangement uses TRBV29-1 and TRBJ2-7; 8 positions agree with TRBD1. The CDR3 loop spans 16 amino acids. Losses at the gene ends were 2 bases for V and 2 bases for J; bases not matched to a gene: 11. Looked up from germline, CDR1 is SQVTM and CDR2 is ANQGSEA. CDR3 nucleotides: TGCAGCGTTGAATTAGGTAGTGGGACAGGAGCCTACGAGCAGTACTTC. Residues: CSVELGSGTGAYEQYF.

The rearrangement joins TRBV28 to TRBJ2-7; 9 nucleotides match TRBD1. Germline CDR1 MDHEN, CDR2 SYDVKM. CDR3 length equals 13 residues. The junction had 5 bases not matched to a gene; V was cut back by 11 bases and J by 0 bases. The DNA for the CDR3 is TGTGCCTCCGTGGGACAGGGCTCCTACGAGCAGTACTTC. Residues: CASVGQGSYEQYF.

The chain carries TRBV6-1 and TRBJ1-5, with D unresolved. Between the trimmed V and J ends, which lost 1 base and 5 bases, there was a span of 9 bases. Germline-derived CDR1 and CDR2 are MNHNS and SASEGT. CDR3 length: 14 residues. CDR3 nucleotide sequence: TGTGCCAGCAGTGAAGTGGGAGACTATCAGCCCCAGCATTTT. This gives the protein CASSEVGDYQPQHF.

This sequence joins TRBV10-1 and TRBJ2-1; 7 nucleotides align to TRBD2. Germline loops: CDR1 WNHNN, CDR2 SYGVQD (reference sequence). This CDR3 is 16 amino acids long. V shed 6 bases, J shed 5 bases, and the junction held 13 bases outside the gene matches. DNA for the CDR3: TGCGCCAGCAGCCCTGGGGTGGCTAGCGGAAACAATGAGCAGTTCTTC. It translates to CASSPGVASGNNEQFF.

This sequence joins TRBV4-1 and TRBJ2-7; 8 bases match TRBD1. V shed 0 bases and J 4 bases; nucleotides not matched to a gene: 5. CDR1 MGHRA and CDR2 YSYEKL come from the germline V gene. This CDR3 has 15 amino acids. The CDR3, as DNA: TGCGCCAGCAGCCAAGATCAGGGACAGGCGTACGAGCAGTACTTC. Translated: CASSQDQGQAYEQYF.

This chain links TRBV7-9 with TRBJ1-6; 7 bases align to TRBD1. Germline V gene lookup returns CDR1 SEHNR and CDR2 FQNEAQ (reference sequence). This CDR3 is built from 14 residues. With V trimmed by 7 bases and J by 10 bases, 10 bases remained unmatched. CDR3 protein: CASTYKGAGSPLHF. The DNA of the CDR3 is TGTGCCAGCACCTACAAGGGGGCAGGGTCACCCCTCCACTTT.